Following are 27 T cell receptor beta chains from one sample sequenced in a study of cytomegalovirus exposure and HLA in healthy donors. The PCR contained 60 Vbeta and 13 Jbeta primers. Data came from immunoSEQ multiplex PCR; TCRdb stores just in-frame clones and leaves some out. The table records about 140,000 clones, approximately 70% of them present only once. Sequencing used PBMCs. The source is a woman aged 40 to 50 in good health and CMV-seronegative.

The gene calls are TRBV7-9 and TRBJ1-1; D gene uncertain. Trimming shortened V by 3 bases and J by 6 bases, and 8 bases separated the two germline ends. The CDR3 length is 12 residues. Germline V gene lookup returns CDR1 SEHNR and CDR2 FQNEAQ (reference sequence). Here the CDR3 reads CASSFSRAEAFF. The CDR3 nucleotides are TGTGCCAGCAGCTTTTCGAGAGCTGAAGCTTTCTTT.

This clone was observed a handful of times. The chain joins TRBV19 to TRBJ2-5, with a weak D call TRBD2 (6 bases). Germline V CDR1 and CDR2: LNHDA, SQIVND (reference sequence). V lost 7 bases and J 5 bases, leaving 14 bases between the germline ends. The CDR3 contains 13 residues. The CDR3 spells CASKRAGPETQYF. The CDR3 coding sequence is TGTGCCAGTAAAAGAGCGGGTCCCGAGACCCAGTACTTC.

This chain links TRBV5-6 with TRBJ2-5, with 7 bases lining up with TRBD1. Germline V gene data show CDR1 as SGHDT and CDR2 as YYEEEE. This CDR3 has 17 amino acids. Trimming took 5 bases from V and 0 from J; bases not matched to a gene: 13. CDR3 bases: TGTGCCAGCAGTTATCCGTGGGACAGTCGGGACCAAGAGACCCAGTACTTC. The encoded protein is CASSYPWDSRDQETQYF. The entire variable domain, with the rest obtained from reference TRBV5-6 and TRBJ2-5, is as follows: DAGVTQSPTHLIKTRGQQVTLRCSPKSGHDTVSWYQQALGQGPQFIFQYYEEEERQRGNFPDRFSGHQFPNYSSELNVNALLLGDSALYLCASSYPWDSRDQETQYFGPGTRLLVL.

CDR3 sequence reads: CASKSGGGSQPQHF. The CDR3 DNA is TGTGCCAGCAAGTCGGGGGGAGGGTCACAGCCCCAGCATTTT. V gene TRBV27 combines with J gene TRBJ1-5; tentatively, D is TRBD1 (5 bases). Germline CDR1 MNHEY, CDR2 SMNVEV (reference sequence). CDR3 length: 14 amino acids. Trimming shortened V by 7 bases and J by 7 bases, and 17 bases separated the two germline ends.

CDR3 amino acids: CATSSAGDYGYTF. The CDR3 nucleotides are TGTGCCACCAGCAGCGCAGGGGACTATGGCTACACCTTC. V usage is TRBV15 and J usage is TRBJ1-2; D possibly corresponds to TRBD1 (6 bases). CDR1 and CDR2 (germline): LNHNV, YYDKDF (reference sequence). The V end lost 3 bases, the J end lost 3 bases, and 8 bases lay between the germline ends. This CDR3 has 13 amino acids.

CDR3 in amino acids: CATGQGYTDTQYF. For the CDR3, the DNA is TGTGCCACCGGACAGGGTTACACAGATACGCAGTATTTT. This sequence joins TRBV15 and TRBJ2-3, with TRBD1 matching over 8 bases. The germline gives CDR1 LNHNV, CDR2 YYDKDF (reference sequence). There are 13 residues in the CDR3. After removal of 8 bases from V and 2 bases from J, the junction contained 3 bases not matched to a gene.

The chain joins TRBV7-3 to TRBJ1-5; D gene uncertain. In germline, CDR1 is SGHTA, CDR2 FQGTGA. V was pared by 2 bases and J by 6 bases, with 8 bases between. This CDR3 is built from 13 residues. CDR3 loop: CASSLSPGQPQHF. CDR3 nucleotide sequence: TGTGCCAGCAGCTTATCCCCCGGTCAGCCCCAGCATTTT.

The V call is TRBV7-9, the J call TRBJ2-1; 12 bases are a match to TRBD2. With V trimmed by 4 bases and J by 9 bases, 7 bases remained unmatched. Germline V gene data show CDR1 as SEHNR and CDR2 as FQNEAQ (reference sequence). The CDR3 covers 15 residues. CDR3 in DNA: TGTGCCAGCAGCTCAAATCTAGCGGGGGGGTTTGAGCAGTTCTTC. It translates to CASSSNLAGGFEQFF. Variable domain in full (rest from reference TRBV7-9 and TRBJ2-1): DTGVSQNPRHKITKRGQNVTFRCDPISEHNRLYWYRQTLGQGPEFLTYFQNEAQLEKSRLLSDRFSAERPKGSFSTLEIQRTEQGDSAMYLCASSSNLAGGFEQFFGPGTRLTVL.

This clone showed up just a few times. This chain links TRBV2 with TRBJ2-7; D perhaps matches TRBD1 (6 bases). The CDR3 has 13 amino acids. CDR1 is SNHLY and CDR2 is FYNNEI in the germline V gene. This CDR3 reads CASREGTPPEQYV. CDR3 DNA: TGTGCCAGCAGGGAAGGGACACCGCCCGAGCAGTACGTC.

V and J are TRBV7-8 and TRBJ1-5; D ambiguous. Germline loops: CDR1 SGHVS, CDR2 FQNEAQ. The V gene lost 5 bases and the J gene lost 6 bases, with 14 bases spanning the gap. The CDR3 is made up of 14 amino acids. CDR3 in amino acids: CASSTGRGTQPQHF. In nucleotides, the CDR3 is TGTGCCAGCAGCACCGGACGGGGTACTCAGCCCCAGCATTTT.

The chain has TRBV7-3 and TRBJ2-2; tentative D call: TRBD2 (7 bases). The ends were cut back, 5 bases at V and 2 bases at J, with 15 bases in the middle. CDR3 length: 16 amino acids. CDR1 SGHTA and CDR2 FQGTGA come from the germline V gene. This CDR3 is CASSLLGGRNTGELFF. The CDR3 DNA sequence: TGTGCCAGCAGCCTCCTCGGGGGGCGAAACACCGGGGAGCTGTTTTTT. Using reference TRBV7-3 and TRBJ2-2 for the parts outside the CDR3, the full variable domain is GAGVSQTPSNKVTEKGKYVELRCDPISGHTALYWYRQSLGQGPEFLIYFQGTGAADDSGLPNDRFFAVRPEGSVSTLKIQRTERGDSAVYLCASSLLGGRNTGELFFGEGSRLTVL.

The chain links TRBV29-1 to TRBJ1-2; perhaps TRBD1 as D (5 bases). V was trimmed by 2 bases and J by 4 bases, leaving 14 bases between them. CDR3 size: 14 residues. Germline CDR1 reads SQVTM; CDR2 reads ANQGSEA. The CDR3 reads CSVEYIQGGYGYTF. The CDR3 nucleotides read TGCAGCGTTGAATATATTCAGGGAGGCTATGGCTACACCTTC.

The rearrangement joins TRBV28 to TRBJ1-5, with a possible D match to TRBD1 (5 bases). Looked up from germline, CDR1 is MDHEN and CDR2 is SYDVKM. V lost 5 bases and J lost 3, with 11 bases in between. The CDR3 is 14 amino acids. The CDR3 nucleotides are TGTGCCAGCAGTACCCAGGGCTACAATCAGCCCCAGCATTTT. It translates to CASSTQGYNQPQHF.

The table lists this clone with a few counts. The chain uses TRBV28 and TRBJ1-1; D is ambiguous. Trimming took off 4 bases at V and 5 bases at J, with 11 bases between the two ends. This CDR3 region has 13 residues. Looked up from germline, CDR1 is MDHEN and CDR2 is SYDVKM. The CDR3 DNA sequence: TGTGCCAGCAGTTCGGGGTGGCGGACTGAAGCTTTCTTT. Its protein is CASSSGWRTEAFF.

The chain couples TRBV2 to TRBJ1-2; TRBD1 might be the D (6 bases). From germline, CDR1 is SNHLY and CDR2 FYNNEI. The V end lost 7 bases, the J end lost 8 bases, and 20 bases lay between the germline ends. The CDR3 covers 14 residues. DNA of the CDR3: TGTGCCAGCACCTTCGAAGACAGGAGAAGAGGCTACACCTTC. Its translation: CASTFEDRRRGYTF. Full variable domain (remainder filled in from reference TRBV2 and TRBJ1-2): EPEVTQTPSHQVTQMGQEVILRCVPISNHLYFYWYRQILGQKVEFLVSFYNNEISEKSEIFDDQFSVERPDGSNFTLKIRSTKLEDSAMYFCASTFEDRRRGYTFGSGTRLTVV.

V usage is TRBV6-1 and J usage is TRBJ2-7, with 9 bases lining up with TRBD1. Unmatched junction bases numbered 5, after V lost 6 bases and J lost 5 bases. The CDR3 length is 13 residues. Germline V gene data show CDR1 as MNHNS and CDR2 as SASEGT. The DNA of the CDR3 is TGTGCCAGCAGGAGCACAGGGGGCCACGAGCAGTACTTC. Translated, it gives CASRSTGGHEQYF.

This clone has a handful of counts. This rearrangement joins TRBV29-1 to TRBJ1-2; D perhaps matches TRBD1 (6 bases). V lost 6 bases and J 3 bases, leaving 11 bases between the germline ends. CDR3 length equals 12 residues. Germline-derived CDR1 and CDR2 are SQVTM and ANQGSEA. For the CDR3, the DNA is TGCAGCGTAGGGGGGGGAGACTATGGCTACACCTTC. Its protein product is CSVGGGDYGYTF.

The genes are TRBV7-2 and TRBJ2-6, with 8 bases aligning to TRBD1. This CDR3 is built from 14 residues. Germline V lookup: CDR1 SGHTA, CDR2 FQGNSA. Trimming took 4 bases from V and 10 from J; bases not matched to a gene: 6. The CDR3 coding sequence is TGTGCCAGCAGCTCCCAGGGGGCTGGAAACGTCCTGACTTTC. This translates into CASSSQGAGNVLTF.

V usage is TRBV18 and J usage is TRBJ2-1; 7 nucleotides match TRBD1. CDR1 is KGHSH and CDR2 is LQKENI in the germline V gene. The V gene end was trimmed by 6 bases and the J gene end by 4 bases; junction bases not matched to a gene: 12. The CDR3 sequence is 16 residues long. This CDR3 reads CASSLSVGQVYNEQFF. In nucleotides, the CDR3 is TGTGCCAGCTCGCTGAGCGTAGGACAGGTATACAATGAGCAGTTCTTC.

A single count supports this clone. The junction shows a germline mismatch at one end, possibly a read error. This sample also contains other DNA sequences that code for the same CDR3. The rearrangement links TRBV7-9 to TRBJ1-3; D uncertain. Germline CDR1 and CDR2: SEHNR and FQNEAQ (reference sequence). This CDR3 has 12 residues. In DNA, the CDR3 is TGCGCCAGCAGCAGTGATGAGGACACCATATATTTT. Protein product: CASSSDEDTIYF.

The chain combines TRBV27 with TRBJ1-6; 7 bases line up with TRBD1. Germline trimming cut 4 bases from V and 14 bases from J; bases unmatched to any gene: 14. The CDR3 has 15 residues. Germline CDR1 and CDR2: MNHEY and SMNVEV (reference sequence). As DNA, the CDR3 is TGTGCCAGCAGTTCACCGGGACAGCGCAAAGTAGCCCTCCACTTT. Its translation: CASSSPGQRKVALHF.

Concerning this clone: Other DNA variants within this sample encode the same CDR3. V gene TRBV5-1 combines with J gene TRBJ1-2; TRBD1 aligns across 11 bases. The CDR3 sequence is 15 residues long. V shed 0 bases, J shed 8 bases, and the junction held 6 bases outside the gene matches. CDR1 and CDR2 from the germline V gene are SGHRS and YFSETQ. The CDR3 DNA is TGCGCCAGCAGCTTGGCCGGGACAGGGGGTGAGGGCTACACCTTC. It translates to CASSLAGTGGEGYTF.

This clone was detected a few times. The chain carries TRBV4-1 and TRBJ1-3; D not certain. Germline V gives CDR1 MGHRA, CDR2 YSYEKL. This CDR3 has 15 residues. V lost 5 bases, J lost 0 bases, and 11 bases lay in between. The DNA of the CDR3 is TGCGCCAGCAGCACACAAGTTTTCTCTGGAAACACCATATATTTT. Its translation is CASSTQVFSGNTIYF.

V and J are TRBV4-3 and TRBJ2-2; 8 positions agree with TRBD2. V was clipped by 0 bases and J by 3 bases; unmatched bases: 3. Germline CDR1 and CDR2: LGHNA and YSLEER. The CDR3 sequence is 16 residues long. The CDR3 here is CASSQDIAGYTGELFF. The CDR3 DNA sequence: TGCGCCAGCAGCCAAGATATAGCGGGGTACACCGGGGAGCTGTTTTTT.

The chain carries TRBV7-2 and TRBJ2-6, with D uncertain. Per germline, CDR1 SGHTA and CDR2 FQGNSA. The CDR3 is 16 residues long. V was pared by 0 bases and J by 0 bases, with 6 bases between. The CDR3 loop reads CASSLAYFSGANVLTF. The DNA for the CDR3 is TGTGCCAGCAGCTTAGCGTATTTCTCTGGGGCCAACGTCCTGACTTTC.

This clone was detected a few times. This chain links TRBV28 with TRBJ1-5; D is unclear. V was pared by 1 base and J by 1 base, with 11 bases between. This CDR3 comprises 16 residues. The germline gives CDR1 MDHEN, CDR2 SYDVKM. The CDR3 sequence: CASSLLSGQSNQPQHF. Here the CDR3 DNA reads TGTGCCAGCAGTTTATTATCAGGTCAAAGCAATCAGCCCCAGCATTTT.

The CDR3 region is CASSQSSGDQETQYF. The CDR3, as DNA: TGTGCCAGCAGCCAGTCTAGCGGGGATCAAGAGACCCAGTACTTC. The chain recombines TRBV5-6 with TRBJ2-5; 9 bases agree with TRBD2. V was clipped by 4 bases and J by 2 bases; unmatched bases: 6. Germline V gene lookup returns CDR1 SGHDT and CDR2 YYEEEE. This CDR3 is built from 15 residues.